The 14 T cell receptor beta chains in this list originate from one sample, sequenced in a study of blood T cell repertoires in COVID-19. Only in-frame clones appear in the TCRdb table, and some are missing; sequencing was by immunoSEQ multiplex PCR. Of a few hundred thousand clones detected, approximately 92% appear once; the ten largest clones hold more than 6%. Sequencing was performed on peripheral blood. Every receptor here comes from a woman in her 30s with COVID-19, enrolled during active disease.

V is TRBV5-1 and J is TRBJ1-2; 7 bases are shared with TRBD1. The CDR3 contains 15 residues. The V segment lost 4 bases and the J segment 2 bases; nucleotides outside the gene matches: 8. Germline V gives CDR1 SGHRS, CDR2 YFSETQ. CDR3 in DNA: TGCGCCAGCAGCACCGGACAGGCGTTAAACTATGGCTACACCTTC. Its protein product is CASSTGQALNYGYTF.

This rearrangement joins TRBV5-1 to TRBJ2-1; D call uncertain. Looked up from germline, CDR1 is SGHRS and CDR2 is YFSETQ. The CDR3 runs to 15 residues. V lost 1 base and J 7 bases, leaving 15 bases between the germline ends. CDR3 sequence (DNA): TGCGCCAGCAGCTTGCGGGTTGACCTCGGGAATGAGCAGTTCTTC. It codes for CASSLRVDLGNEQFF.

The chain carries TRBV7-9 and TRBJ2-7; TRBD2 matches 12 bases. The CDR3 has 17 amino acids. The V segment lost 5 bases and the J segment 0 bases; nucleotides outside the gene matches: 8. The V gene's germline CDR1 is SEHNR and CDR2 FQNEAQ (reference sequence). The CDR3: CASSQGLAGGSSYEQYF. For the CDR3, the DNA is TGTGCCAGCAGCCAGGGACTAGCGGGTGGGAGCTCCTACGAGCAGTACTTC. The whole variable domain, filled in from reference TRBV7-9 and TRBJ2-7, reads DTGVSQNPRHKITKRGQNVTFRCDPISEHNRLYWYRQTLGQGPEFLTYFQNEAQLEKSRLLSDRFSAERPKGSFSTLEIQRTEQGDSAMYLCASSQGLAGGSSYEQYFGPGTRLTVT.

The chain recombines TRBV7-9 with TRBJ1-1; TRBD1 aligns across 7 bases. In germline, CDR1 is SEHNR, CDR2 FQNEAQ (reference sequence). With 5 bases clipped from V and 3 bases from J, the junction kept 3 bases outside the gene matches. The CDR3 extends over 13 amino acids. CDR3 nucleotides: TGTGCCAGCAGCGTAGGGGGCGACACTGAAGCTTTCTTT. It is translated as CASSVGGDTEAFF.

The rearrangement joins TRBV5-4 to TRBJ2-2; the D gene is possibly TRBD2 (6 bases). This CDR3 is built from 16 residues. Germline CDR1 SGHNT, CDR2 YYREEE (reference sequence). V gave up 2 bases and J gave up 0 bases, with 11 bases separating them. CDR3 sequence (DNA): TGTGCCAGCAGCTTTCCCCGCGGGGCGAACACCGGGGAGCTGTTTTTT. This codes for CASSFPRGANTGELFF.

The chain combines TRBV5-1 with TRBJ2-7; 9 bases are shared with TRBD1. Trimming removed 4 bases from V and 3 bases from J; junction bases left unmatched: 5. This CDR3 has 14 amino acids. Per germline, CDR1 SGHRS and CDR2 YFSETQ. The CDR3 sequence is CASSTGTGIYEQYF. In nucleotides, the CDR3 is TGCGCCAGCAGCACCGGGACAGGGATCTACGAGCAGTACTTC.

This clone was picked up one time. CDR3 region: CASSLGASGQFF. CDR3 DNA sequence: TGTGCCAGCAGTTTAGGGGCTAGCGGACAGTTCTTC. The chain carries TRBV28 and TRBJ2-1, with 7 positions matching TRBD2. V lost 2 bases to trimming and J lost 13 bases; unmatched junction nucleotides: 5. Germline lookup yields CDR1 MDHEN and CDR2 SYDVKM. The length of the CDR3 is 12 residues.

The rearrangement links TRBV20-1 to TRBJ2-1, with 12 bases matching TRBD2. Germline V gene data show CDR1 as DFQATT and CDR2 as SNEGSKA (reference sequence). Germline trimming cut 3 bases from V and 6 bases from J; bases unmatched to any gene: 12. The CDR3 consists of 17 residues. The CDR3 nucleotides read TGCAGTGCTAGTGGGACTAGCGGGTTCACCCGGTTCAATGAGCAGTTCTTC. It translates to CSASGTSGFTRFNEQFF.

This clone was observed once. The rearrangement links TRBV18 to TRBJ2-2; possible D gene TRBD1, 6 bases. Germline-derived CDR1 and CDR2 are KGHSH and LQKENI. The CDR3 is made up of 15 amino acids. The V end was cut by 2 bases, the J end by 3 bases, with 10 bases between. The CDR3 DNA is TGTGCCAGCTCACCAAAGGCAGGGGACACCGGGGAGCTGTTTTTT. This encodes CASSPKAGDTGELFF. The entire variable domain, with the rest obtained from reference TRBV18 and TRBJ2-2, is as follows: NAGVMQNPRHLVRRRGQEARLRCSPMKGHSHVYWYRQLPEEGLKFMVYLQKENIIDESGMPKERFSAEFPKEGPSILRIQQVVRGDSAAYFCASSPKAGDTGELFFGEGSRLTVL.

The chain is built from TRBV6-5 and TRBJ2-7, with no clear D. The CDR3 is made up of 11 amino acids. Germline values: CDR1 MNHEY, CDR2 SVGAGI. Trimming removed 9 bases at V and 5 bases at J, with 11 bases between. For the CDR3, the DNA is TGTGCCAGGACGGAGAGGAACGAGCAGTACTTC. Residues: CARTERNEQYF.

This chain joins TRBV5-6 and TRBJ1-1, with 7 bases aligning to TRBD1. The CDR3 is 14 residues long. V gave up 6 bases and J gave up 4 bases; unmatched junction bases: 9. The germline V gene has CDR1 SGHDT and CDR2 YYEEEE. CDR3 sequence: CASNWQGEGTEAFF. As DNA, the CDR3 is TGTGCCAGCAATTGGCAGGGGGAAGGCACTGAAGCTTTCTTT.

V gene TRBV19 combines with J gene TRBJ1-5, with D possibly being TRBD1 (6 bases). V lost 5 bases and J lost 2, with 10 bases in between. This CDR3 region has 14 residues. Germline assignment: CDR1 LNHDA and CDR2 SQIVND (reference sequence). Here the CDR3 DNA reads TGTGCCAGTAGTCATAGACAGGGCAATCAGCCCCAGCATTTT. It encodes CASSHRQGNQPQHF.

The J gene is TRBJ1-2, the V gene TRBV5-1; D might be TRBD1 (6 bases). Per the germline V gene, CDR1 is SGHRS and CDR2 is YFSETQ. The length of the CDR3 is 16 residues. V lost 3 bases and J 2 bases, leaving 17 bases between the germline ends. The CDR3 loop is CASSWNRDTGNYGYTF. CDR3 nucleotides: TGCGCCAGCAGCTGGAACCGGGACACAGGGAACTATGGCTACACCTTC.

The chain is built from TRBV6-2 or TRBV6-3 and TRBJ1-5; no firm D call. V lost 6 bases and J lost 0, with 15 bases in between. CDR1 and CDR2 (germline): MNHEY, SVGEGT. The CDR3 runs to 16 residues. The CDR3 region has the DNA TGTGCCAGCAGCCCTCGATGGGCAGATAGCAATCAGCCCCAGCATTTT. Translating it yields CASSPRWADSNQPQHF.